This T cell receptor beta chain derives from a study of control samples from healthy donors and cancer patients. Using immunoSEQ multiplex PCR, the repertoire was profiled, and TCRdb retains in-frame clones only, with some absent. The sample has around 150,000 clones; approximately 94% are singletons. Germline-derived CDR1 and CDR2 are LGHNA and YSLEER. The CDR3 spans 13 residues. V lost 0 bases and J lost 9, with 9 bases in between. This sequence originates from a man between 60 and 75 years old with colorectal cancer. Sequencing was done on a sample of PBMCs. The genes are TRBV4-3 and TRBJ1-5; the D is unclear. The CDR3: CASSQDRMGPQHF. DNA of the CDR3: TGCGCCAGCAGCCAAGATAGGATGGGGCCCCAGCATTTT.